Each of the 21 T cell receptor beta chains below was sequenced from the same sample in a study of post-analysis software for immune sequencing data. The TCR beta cDNA libraries contained unique molecular identifiers. Via MiXCR, TCRdb re-called the PCR reads, giving one row per CDR3 protein. The table shows 450,000 to 700,000 distinct CDR3 sequences, with roughly 47% occurring only once. Findings and caveats of the study: Among roughly 5 TRBV segments more frequent in patients than controls were TRBV5-6, TRBV5-1 and TRBV20-1.

Which antigens these TCRs recognize remains unknown. The sequenced sample consisted of blood. All receptors derive from a girl between 10 and 17 years old with multiple sclerosis.

In its sample, this clonotype was seen a few times. The V call is TRBV28, the J call TRBJ2-1; 14 bases are shared with TRBD2. CDR1 and CDR2 (germline): MDHEN, SYDVKM. J lost 9 bases, V lost 7 bases, and 14 bases had no gene match. The CDR3 has 17 amino acids. CDR3 in DNA: TGTGCCAGCACCGACAGGAAGACTAGCGGGAGGGCCAGTGAGCAGTTCTTC. This encodes CASTDRKTSGRASEQFF.

This clonotype appeared a few times. This chain links TRBV5-1 with TRBJ1-2; D gene uncertain. Germline CDR1 reads SGHRS; CDR2 reads YFSETQ. The CDR3 has 14 residues. V gave up 2 bases and J gave up 2 bases, with 10 bases separating them. This CDR3 reads CASSLNGMNYGYTF. As DNA, the CDR3 is TGCGCCAGCAGCTTAAACGGGATGAACTATGGCTACACCTTC.

The V and J genes are TRBV12-3 or TRBV12-4 and TRBJ1-3; TRBD1 might be the D (5 bases). The V gene lost 5 bases and the J gene lost 4 bases, with 15 bases spanning the gap. The CDR3 contains 15 residues. In DNA, the CDR3 is TGTGCCAGCAGTAACCAACGGGGCTACGGAAACACCATATATTTT. Protein product: CASSNQRGYGNTIYF.

In its sample, this clonotype was seen a few times. V is TRBV7-3 and J is TRBJ2-1; possibly TRBD1 or TRBD2 for D (5 bases each). Germline V gives CDR1 SGHTA, CDR2 FQGTGA. V was trimmed by 2 bases and J by 2 bases, leaving 13 bases between them. The CDR3 has 16 amino acids. The CDR3 loop reads CASSLSSGTPYNEQFF. The DNA of the CDR3 is TGTGCCAGCAGCTTATCCTCGGGGACCCCCTACAATGAGCAGTTCTTC. Variable domain in full (rest from reference TRBV7-3 and TRBJ2-1): GAGVSQTPSNKVTEKGKYVELRCDPISGHTALYWYRQSLGQGPEFLIYFQGTGAADDSGLPNDRFFAVRPEGSVSTLKIQRTERGDSAVYLCASSLSSGTPYNEQFFGPGTRLTVL.

The chain combines TRBV20-1 with TRBJ2-1; tentatively, D is TRBD2 (6 bases). The V end was cut by 0 bases, the J end by 10 bases, with 25 bases between. CDR1 DFQATT and CDR2 SNEGSKA come from the germline V gene (reference sequence). The CDR3 extends over 17 amino acids. The CDR3 bases are TGCAGTGCTAGAGATCAGGTCCGCGGGATAGGGGAGGAGGAGCAGTTCTTC. As protein: CSARDQVRGIGEEEQFF.

The chain carries TRBV27 and TRBJ2-1; TRBD1 matches 8 bases. V was clipped by 8 bases and J by 9 bases; unmatched bases: 9. The V gene's germline CDR1 is MNHEY and CDR2 SMNVEV (reference sequence). There are 13 residues in the CDR3. The CDR3 spells CASGLGQGGEQFF. CDR3 DNA: TGTGCCAGCGGTCTAGGACAGGGTGGTGAGCAGTTCTTC.

The genes are TRBV7-2 and TRBJ2-7; 12 bases match TRBD2. Germline V gene lookup returns CDR1 SGHTA and CDR2 FQGNSA. V shed 5 bases, J shed 7 bases, and the junction held 9 bases outside the gene matches. The length of the CDR3 is 15 residues. CDR3 amino acids: CASSPGTSGFGEQYF. For the CDR3, the DNA is TGTGCCAGCAGCCCCGGGACTAGCGGGTTTGGGGAGCAGTACTTC.

This clonotype has more than one count but fewer than ten. CDR3 in amino acids: CASSLQRSSYEQYF. CDR3 coding DNA: TGTGCCAGCAGTTTACAGCGGAGCTCCTACGAGCAGTACTTC. The V gene is TRBV12-3 or TRBV12-4, the J gene TRBJ2-7; weak D call: TRBD2 (5 bases). The V gene lost 2 bases and the J gene lost 0 bases, with 8 bases spanning the gap. The CDR3 sequence is 14 residues long.

The rearrangement joins TRBV6-5 to TRBJ2-7; 8 bases map to TRBD1. J was trimmed by 2 bases and V by 6 bases; bases with no gene match: 9. CDR3 length: 15 amino acids. Germline V gene data show CDR1 as MNHEY and CDR2 as SVGAGI. CDR3 sequence reads: CASSHGQGRTYEQYF. The CDR3, as DNA: TGTGCCAGCAGCCATGGACAGGGAAGGACCTACGAGCAGTACTTC.

The sample holds a few counts of this clonotype. The chain links TRBV7-6 to TRBJ2-1, with 10 bases that match TRBD2. Germline V gives CDR1 SGHVS, CDR2 FNYEAQ. The junction had 3 bases not matched to a gene; V was cut back by 1 base and J by 3 bases. CDR3 size: 16 residues. For the CDR3, the DNA is TGTGCCAGCAGCTTAGAAGCGGGAGGGGTCTACAATGAGCAGTTCTTC. Its translation is CASSLEAGGVYNEQFF.

This rearrangement joins TRBV7-2 to TRBJ2-1, with TRBD2 matching over 11 bases. V lost 5 bases, J lost 4 bases, and 7 bases stayed unmatched. CDR3 size: 16 residues. Germline V gene sequence: CDR1 SGHTA, CDR2 FQGNSA. In nucleotides, the CDR3 is TGTGCCAGCAGCCCGAACCCTAGCGGGGGGTACAATGAGCAGTTCTTC. It specifies CASSPNPSGGYNEQFF. Together with reference TRBV7-2 and TRBJ2-1, the CDR3 gives the full variable domain: GAGVSQSPSNKVTEKGKDVELRCDPISGHTALYWYRQSLGQGLEFLIYFQGNSAPDKSGLPSDRFSAERTGGSVSTLTIQRTQQEDSAVYLCASSPNPSGGYNEQFFGPGTRLTVL.

This clonotype was seen ten or more times. CDR3 sequence: CASSDEPDKETQYF. The CDR3 DNA reads as TGTGCCAGCAGCGACGAACCAGATAAAGAGACCCAGTACTTC. The rearrangement links TRBV6-6 to TRBJ2-5, with D unresolved. The germline V and J ends were trimmed by 6 bases and 3 bases, with 14 bases remaining between them. The CDR3 is 14 amino acids. CDR1 is MNHNY and CDR2 is SVGAGI in the germline V gene (reference sequence).

This clonotype was counted only a few times. V and J are TRBV5-1 and TRBJ2-3; perhaps TRBD2 as D (5 bases). From germline, CDR1 is SGHRS and CDR2 YFSETQ. Trimming removed 4 bases from V and 0 bases from J, with 12 bases in between. The CDR3 spans 15 residues. The CDR3, as DNA: TGCGCCAGCAGCCCCGAGCGGCCGAGCACAGATACGCAGTATTTT. Residues: CASSPERPSTDTQYF.

V usage is TRBV28 and J usage is TRBJ1-2; D remains unclear. The CDR3 has 13 amino acids. Germline-derived CDR1 and CDR2 are MDHEN and SYDVKM. Trimming shortened V by 3 bases and J by 2 bases, and 7 bases separated the two germline ends. The CDR3 loop is CASSFFPNYGYTF. The CDR3 region has the DNA TGTGCCAGCAGTTTTTTCCCCAACTATGGCTACACCTTC.

V gene TRBV29-1 combines with J gene TRBJ1-4, with a possible D match to TRBD1 (5 bases). CDR1 and CDR2 (germline): SQVTM, ANQGSEA. There are 13 residues in the CDR3. V shed 7 bases and J shed 0 bases, with 9 bases lying between them. The CDR3 here is CSADSSTNEKLFF. The CDR3 coding sequence is TGCAGCGCCGACAGTTCAACTAATGAAAAACTGTTTTTT.

The V call is TRBV11-2, the J call TRBJ2-7; no clear D gene. CDR1 is SGHAT, CDR2 FQNNGV, per germline. Trimming removed 5 bases from V and 1 base from J, with 15 bases in between. The CDR3 runs to 15 residues. CDR3 nucleotide sequence: TGTGCCAGCAGCGCCGCTGCTCCCCGGTCCTACGAGCAGTACTTC. Translation gives CASSAAAPRSYEQYF. The complete variable domain, with remaining parts taken from reference TRBV11-2 and TRBJ2-7, reads EAGVAQSPRYKIIEKRQSVAFWCNPISGHATLYWYQQILGQGPKLLIQFQNNGVVDDSQLPKDRFSAERLKGVDSTLKIQPAKLEDSAVYLCASSAAAPRSYEQYFGPGTRLTVT.

The chain recombines TRBV29-1 with TRBJ2-3; no firm D call. Germline-derived CDR1 and CDR2 are SQVTM and ANQGSEA. CDR3 size: 12 residues. Trimming removed 3 bases at V and 5 bases at J, with 9 bases between. CDR3 sequence: CSVDRWGDTQYF. For the CDR3, the DNA is TGCAGCGTTGACAGGTGGGGAGATACGCAGTATTTT.

This clonotype was counted a single time. A junction boundary mismatches the germline segment, possibly from a read error. CDR3 bases: TGTGCCAGCAACCCGACACCGGGACTAGCGGGAGGGGGCAATAAGCAGTTCTTC. It encodes CASNPTPGLAGGGNKQFF. The genes are TRBV7-9 and TRBJ2-1, with TRBD2 matching 16 bases. The germline gives CDR1 SEHNR, CDR2 FQNEAQ (reference sequence). The CDR3 sequence is 18 residues long.

This sequence joins TRBV25-1 and TRBJ2-3; TRBD1 matches 9 bases. The CDR3 is made up of 16 amino acids. CDR1 and CDR2 (germline): MGHDK, SYGVNS. V trimming: 4 bases; J trimming: 7 bases; junction bases outside the gene matches: 12. The CDR3 here is CASSALTGGAGNTQYF. The CDR3 DNA sequence: TGTGCCAGCAGTGCCCTCACAGGGGGCGCGGGGAATACGCAGTATTTT.

The V gene is TRBV7-9, the J gene TRBJ2-1, with D perhaps being TRBD1 or TRBD2 (5 bases each). CDR1 and CDR2 (germline): SEHNR, FQNEAQ (reference sequence). This CDR3 is 15 amino acids long. V was pared by 5 bases and J by 2 bases, with 13 bases between. This chain's CDR3 is CASSPAGATYNEQFF. The CDR3 coding sequence is TGTGCCAGCAGCCCGGCCGGGGCTACCTACAATGAGCAGTTCTTC.

The CDR3 DNA sequence: TGCAGCGTTCCAGGGACAGGGCGAGGCTATGGCTACACCTTC. Its protein product is CSVPGTGRGYGYTF. The V and J genes are TRBV29-1 and TRBJ1-2, with 9 bases fitting TRBD1. Per the germline V gene, CDR1 is SQVTM and CDR2 is ANQGSEA. The CDR3 contains 14 residues. The V segment lost 5 bases and the J segment 4 bases; nucleotides outside the gene matches: 8.